This T cell receptor (beta chain) was retrieved from a study of blood T cell repertoires in COVID-19. The CDR3 has 13 amino acids. Trimming pared 6 bases from V and 0 bases from J, leaving 9 bases between. TCRdb keeps only in-frame clones here, not all; method: immunoSEQ multiplex PCR. The sample lists 350,000 to 450,000 clones; under 90% were seen once. The sample comprised PBMCs or T cells enriched from blood (not recorded which). The chain carries TRBV23-1 and TRBJ2-7; D call uncertain. TRBV23-1 counts as an open reading frame of uncertain function. The origin of this receptor is a woman between 25 and 40 years old who had recovered from COVID-19. CDR3 sequence: CASRRKSSYEQYF. The CDR3 nucleotides read TGCGCCAGCAGGCGCAAGAGCTCCTACGAGCAGTACTTC.